Shown below are 4 T cell receptor beta chains from a single sample sequenced in a study of shared clonotypes between healthy human individuals. CD45RO-negative cells were positively selected for CCR7, leaving out terminally differentiated effector memory CD45RA+ cells. Some clones are missing from TCRdb's copy, which holds only in-frame ones; the method was immunoSEQ multiplex PCR. The sample shows roughly 2.1 million clones, approximately 94% of them seen only once. The sequencing sample was made of naive CD8+ T cells from PBMCs. The source of these receptors is a man between 18 and 29 years old in good health. Some clones in this sample may be carry-over from other donors' samples.

V is TRBV4-1 and J is TRBJ2-5; 7 bases line up with TRBD1. The trim removed 3 bases at V and 2 bases at J, leaving 9 bases unmatched. The CDR3 consists of 16 residues. Germline lookup yields CDR1 MGHRA and CDR2 YSYEKL. The CDR3 sequence is CASSHTGTAIQETQYF. The CDR3 DNA reads as TGCGCCAGCAGCCATACCGGGACAGCGATTCAAGAGACCCAGTACTTC.

The chain joins TRBV11-3 to TRBJ2-7, with D hard to call. CDR1 and CDR2 from the germline V gene are SGHNT and YENEEA. V dropped 6 bases and J dropped 3 bases, with 12 bases sitting between them. The CDR3 loop spans 13 amino acids. For the CDR3, the DNA is TGTGCCAGCAGTTCTATGAGGTTCTACGAGCAGTACTTC. This sequence encodes CASSSMRFYEQYF.

This chain joins TRBV7-9 and TRBJ2-1; D may match TRBD1 or TRBD2 (5 bases each). Germline CDR1 SEHNR, CDR2 FQNEAQ (reference sequence). This CDR3 has 14 amino acids. The V gene lost 4 bases and the J gene lost 5 bases, with 12 bases spanning the gap. The CDR3 loop reads CASSSPGTHNEQFF. CDR3 DNA: TGTGCCAGCAGCTCGCCCGGGACCCACAATGAGCAGTTCTTC.

The genes are TRBV2 and TRBJ1-1; TRBD1 is a possible D gene (5 bases). The V and J ends lost 6 bases and 1 base respectively, with 15 bases between them. The CDR3 is 15 residues long. Germline V lookup: CDR1 SNHLY, CDR2 FYNNEI. In DNA, the CDR3 is TGTGCCAGCAGCTCCGTGGGGGGGGAGAACACTGAAGCTTTCTTT. Amino acid sequence: CASSSVGGENTEAFF. The complete variable domain, with remaining parts taken from reference TRBV2 and TRBJ1-1, reads EPEVTQTPSHQVTQMGQEVILRCVPISNHLYFYWYRQILGQKVEFLVSFYNNEISEKSEIFDDQFSVERPDGSNFTLKIRSTKLEDSAMYFCASSSVGGENTEAFFGQGTRLTVV.